These 17 T cell receptor beta chains were sequenced from one sample in a study of blood T cell repertoires in COVID-19. TCRdb keeps only in-frame clones here, not all; method: immunoSEQ multiplex PCR. The table records over 150,000 clones, approximately 82% of them present only once. The sample comprised peripheral blood. These receptors all come from a human donor with acute or convalescent COVID-19. The donor label of this sample is uncertain.

The chain combines TRBV3-1 (or the pseudogene TRBV3-2) with TRBJ2-5, with unresolved D. Per the germline V gene, CDR1 is LGHDT and CDR2 is YNNKEL (reference sequence). The CDR3 is made up of 11 amino acids. The V and J ends lost 0 bases and 8 bases respectively, with 4 bases between them. The CDR3 spells CASSQDTTQYF. The DNA for the CDR3 is TGTGCCAGCAGCCAAGATACTACCCAGTACTTC.

The V gene is TRBV30, the J gene TRBJ2-7, with 11 positions matching TRBD2. The junction had 3 bases not matched to a gene; V was cut back by 0 bases and J by 2 bases. The V gene's germline CDR1 is GTSNPN and CDR2 SVGIG (reference sequence). The CDR3 spans 15 residues. Written as DNA, the CDR3 is TGTGCCTGGAGTGTCCCTAGCGGGAGGACCTACGAGCAGTACTTC. Residues: CAWSVPSGRTYEQYF.

CDR3 bases: TGTGCCAGCAGCCAAGGCGGGACAGGGAATTACGAGCAGTACTTC. It translates to CASSQGGTGNYEQYF. The rearrangement joins TRBV3-1 (or the pseudogene TRBV3-2) to TRBJ2-7; 9 bases line up with TRBD1. This CDR3 is 15 amino acids long. Germline assignment: CDR1 LGHDT and CDR2 YNNKEL (reference sequence). With 1 base clipped from V and 4 bases from J, the junction kept 5 bases outside the gene matches.

The genes are TRBV10-3 and TRBJ2-7; TRBD1 matches 9 bases. This CDR3 is 13 amino acids long. In germline, CDR1 is ENHRY, CDR2 SYGVKD. With 8 bases clipped from V and 3 bases from J, the junction kept 5 bases outside the gene matches. The CDR3 is CAIGQGPLYEQYF. CDR3 nucleotides: TGTGCCATCGGACAGGGGCCCCTCTACGAGCAGTACTTC.

The chain is built from TRBV6-5 and TRBJ1-3; D not certain. Trimming removed 7 bases from V and 0 bases from J, with 13 bases in between. This CDR3 has 15 residues. Germline CDR1 MNHEY, CDR2 SVGAGI. CDR3: CASILHWASGNTIYF. The CDR3, as DNA: TGTGCCAGCATCCTTCACTGGGCCTCTGGAAACACCATATATTTT.

V usage is TRBV18 and J usage is TRBJ2-1; D gene uncertain. The CDR3 contains 13 residues. CDR1 and CDR2 (germline): KGHSH, LQKENI. V lost 6 bases, J lost 0 bases, and 6 bases lay in between. The CDR3 nucleotides are TGTGCCAGCTCGCCTATCTCCTACAATGAGCAGTTCTTC. It translates to CASSPISYNEQFF.

The chain carries TRBV5-4 and TRBJ1-5; D gene ambiguous. Germline values: CDR1 SGHNT, CDR2 YYREEE (reference sequence). V was pared by 0 bases and J by 5 bases, with 12 bases between. This CDR3 region has 15 residues. This CDR3 is CASSLDGREDQPQHF. CDR3 nucleotides: TGTGCCAGCAGCTTGGACGGAAGAGAGGATCAGCCCCAGCATTTT.

The V and J genes are TRBV24-1 and TRBJ1-2, with a weak D call TRBD1 (5 bases). Germline CDR1 KGHDR, CDR2 SFDVKD. Between the trimmed V and J ends, which lost 2 bases and 7 bases, there was a span of 10 bases. The CDR3 has 13 amino acids. In DNA, the CDR3 is TGTGCCACCAGTGATTCCCTCAGGGTTGGCTACACCTTC. It specifies CATSDSLRVGYTF.

The chain carries TRBV28 and TRBJ2-7; 8 nucleotides match TRBD1. The ends lost 6 bases at V and 3 bases at J; junction bases unmatched: 10. The CDR3 contains 15 residues. The germline V gene has CDR1 MDHEN and CDR2 SYDVKM. The CDR3 sequence is CASREPGQGFYEQYF. For the CDR3, the DNA is TGTGCCAGCAGGGAACCTGGACAGGGTTTCTACGAGCAGTACTTC. Full variable domain (rest looked up from reference TRBV28 and TRBJ2-7): DVKVTQSSRYLVKRTGEKVFLECVQDMDHENMFWYRQDPGLGLRLIYFSYDVKMKEKGDIPEGYSVSREKKERFSLILESASTNQTSMYLCASREPGQGFYEQYFGPGTRLTVT.

This clone was seen once. V is TRBV28 and J is TRBJ2-5; 11 nucleotides align to TRBD2. J gave up 3 bases and V 2 bases, and 2 bases lay outside the gene matches. The CDR3 covers 15 residues. The germline CDR1 and CDR2 sequences are MDHEN and SYDVKM. CDR3 residues: CASSLLAGGKETQYF. CDR3 in DNA: TGTGCCAGCAGTTTACTAGCGGGAGGAAAAGAGACCCAGTACTTC. Full variable domain (outside the CDR3, taken from reference TRBV28 and TRBJ2-5): DVKVTQSSRYLVKRTGEKVFLECVQDMDHENMFWYRQDPGLGLRLIYFSYDVKMKEKGDIPEGYSVSREKKERFSLILESASTNQTSMYLCASSLLAGGKETQYFGPGTRLLVL.

In this sample, this clone turned up once. The chain joins TRBV18 to TRBJ2-6; weak D call: TRBD1 (5 bases). This CDR3 region has 15 residues. The V end lost 4 bases, the J end lost 0 bases, and 7 bases lay between the germline ends. CDR1 is KGHSH, CDR2 LQKENI, per germline. CDR3 loop: CASSLGVSGANVLTF. The CDR3, as DNA: TGTGCCAGCTCACTAGGGGTCTCTGGGGCCAACGTCCTGACTTTC.

The V and J genes are TRBV10-3 and TRBJ1-2; TRBD1 might be the D (5 bases). The CDR3 contains 15 residues. V was clipped by 2 bases and J by 2 bases, with 12 bases between them. Germline loops: CDR1 ENHRY, CDR2 SYGVKD. CDR3 in DNA: TGTGCCATCAGTGAGGGGGCCCAAGGAAACTATGGCTACACCTTC. This encodes CAISEGAQGNYGYTF.

The chain is built from TRBV3-1 (or the pseudogene TRBV3-2) and TRBJ1-5; the D gene is possibly TRBD1 (5 bases). Germline values: CDR1 LGHDT, CDR2 YNNKEL (reference sequence). The CDR3 extends over 13 amino acids. V lost 3 bases and J 4 bases, leaving 7 bases between the germline ends. This chain's CDR3 is CASSQRGNQPQHF. The CDR3 DNA is TGTGCCAGCAGCCAGCGGGGGAATCAGCCCCAGCATTTT.

This chain connects TRBV14 to TRBJ1-5; TRBD1 matches at 8 bases. The V gene's germline CDR1 is SGHDN and CDR2 FVKESK. V lost 1 base and J lost 0; bases outside the gene matches: 8. The CDR3 runs 18 residues. This CDR3 reads CASSQVDRADPSNQPQHF. Written as DNA, the CDR3 is TGTGCCAGCAGCCAAGTGGACAGGGCCGACCCTAGCAATCAGCCCCAGCATTTT.

The genes are TRBV15 and TRBJ2-1; 10 bases match TRBD1. This CDR3 has 16 residues. CDR1 is LNHNV and CDR2 is YYDKDF in the germline V gene (reference sequence). J gave up 5 bases and V 0 bases, and 4 bases lay outside the gene matches. CDR3 protein: CATSRDLTGGHNEQFF. The CDR3 coding sequence is TGTGCCACCAGCAGAGACTTGACAGGGGGCCACAATGAGCAGTTCTTC.

In DNA form, the CDR3 reads TGTGCCAGCAGTCCGTCCCGGACAGGGGGGATCTATGGCTACACCTTC. Translation: CASSPSRTGGIYGYTF. This chain connects TRBV27 to TRBJ1-2; TRBD1 matches 10 bases. Trimming removed 5 bases from V and 4 bases from J; junction bases left unmatched: 10. Germline V gene sequence: CDR1 MNHEY, CDR2 SMNVEV (reference sequence). The CDR3 runs to 16 residues.

V is TRBV28 and J is TRBJ1-4, with D perhaps TRBD1 (5 bases). Germline-derived CDR1 and CDR2 are MDHEN and SYDVKM. The CDR3 spans 13 residues. V dropped 2 bases and J dropped 10 bases, with 11 bases sitting between them. The CDR3 reads CASSLPAQGKLFF. DNA for the CDR3: TGTGCCAGCAGTTTACCCGCTCAGGGAAAACTGTTTTTT.